The subject of this entry is one T cell receptor (beta chain). Its antigen is unknown. 60 Vbeta and 13 Jbeta primers were used in PCR. Libraries were prepared by immunoSEQ multiplex PCR; TCRdb keeps only in-frame clonotypes and omits some of them. The table lists roughly 190,000 clones. This entry belongs to a study of cytomegalovirus exposure and HLA in healthy donors. The study, taken as a whole, reports: In a later analysis, common viral pathogens appeared linked to several of the most significant clusters.

V shed 7 bases, J shed 7 bases, and the junction held 6 bases outside the gene matches. Germline CDR1 and CDR2: MNHNS and SASEGT. The length of the CDR3 is 14 residues. Sequenced input: PBMCs. The V gene is TRBV6-1, the J gene TRBJ2-7; 14 bases are a match to TRBD2. The sequence came from a young woman in good health and CMV-seropositive. The CDR3 DNA is TGTGCCAGCACCGGACTAGCGGGAGGACGAGAGCAGTACTTC. Amino acid sequence: CASTGLAGGREQYF.